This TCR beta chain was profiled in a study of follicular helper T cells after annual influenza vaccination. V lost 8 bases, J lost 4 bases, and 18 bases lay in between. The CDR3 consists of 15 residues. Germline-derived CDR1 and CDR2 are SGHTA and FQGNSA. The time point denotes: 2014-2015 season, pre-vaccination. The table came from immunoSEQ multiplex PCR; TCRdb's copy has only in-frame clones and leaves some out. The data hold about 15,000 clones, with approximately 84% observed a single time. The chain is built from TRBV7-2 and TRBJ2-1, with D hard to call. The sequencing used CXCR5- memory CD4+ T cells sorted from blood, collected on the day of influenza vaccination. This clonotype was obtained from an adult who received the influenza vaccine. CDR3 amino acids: CASSNRIDQYNEQFF. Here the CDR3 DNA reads TGTGCCAGCTCTAATAGAATCGACCAGTACAATGAGCAGTTCTTC.